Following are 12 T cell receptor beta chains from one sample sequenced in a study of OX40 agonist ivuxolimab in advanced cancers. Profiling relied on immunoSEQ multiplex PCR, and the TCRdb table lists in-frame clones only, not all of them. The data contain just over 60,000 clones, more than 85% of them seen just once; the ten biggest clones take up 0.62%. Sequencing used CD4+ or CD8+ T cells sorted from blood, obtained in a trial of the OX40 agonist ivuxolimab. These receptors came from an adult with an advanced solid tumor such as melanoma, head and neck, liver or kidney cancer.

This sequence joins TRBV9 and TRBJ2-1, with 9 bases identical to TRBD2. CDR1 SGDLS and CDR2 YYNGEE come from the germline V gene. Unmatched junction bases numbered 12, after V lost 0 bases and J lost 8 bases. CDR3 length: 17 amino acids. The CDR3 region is CASSVERGGRARYEQFF. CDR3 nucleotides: TGTGCCAGCAGCGTAGAGCGGGGCGGGAGGGCCAGGTATGAGCAGTTCTTC.

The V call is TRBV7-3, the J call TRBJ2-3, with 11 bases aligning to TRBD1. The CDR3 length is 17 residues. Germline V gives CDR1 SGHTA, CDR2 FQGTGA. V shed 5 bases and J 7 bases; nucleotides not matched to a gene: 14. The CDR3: CASSRAPGQGAGNTQYF. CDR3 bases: TGTGCCAGCAGCCGCGCCCCCGGACAGGGGGCGGGTAATACGCAGTATTTT.

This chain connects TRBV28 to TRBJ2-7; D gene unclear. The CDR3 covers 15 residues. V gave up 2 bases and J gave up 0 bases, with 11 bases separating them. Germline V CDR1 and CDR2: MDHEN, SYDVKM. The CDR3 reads CASSLIGYSSYEQYF. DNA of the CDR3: TGTGCCAGCAGTTTAATAGGGTATAGCTCCTACGAGCAGTACTTC.

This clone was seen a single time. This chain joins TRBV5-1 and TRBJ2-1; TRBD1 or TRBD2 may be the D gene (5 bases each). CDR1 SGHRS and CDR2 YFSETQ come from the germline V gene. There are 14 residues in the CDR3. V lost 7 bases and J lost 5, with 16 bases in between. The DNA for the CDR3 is TGCGCCAGCGCGGGTTCAGGGATGGACAATGAGCAGTTCTTC. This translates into CASAGSGMDNEQFF. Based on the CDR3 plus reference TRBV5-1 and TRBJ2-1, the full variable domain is KAGVTQTPRYLIKTRGQQVTLSCSPISGHRSVSWYQQTPGQGLQFLFEYFSETQRNKGNFPGRFSGRQFSNSRSEMNVSTLELGDSALYLCASAGSGMDNEQFFGPGTRLTVL.

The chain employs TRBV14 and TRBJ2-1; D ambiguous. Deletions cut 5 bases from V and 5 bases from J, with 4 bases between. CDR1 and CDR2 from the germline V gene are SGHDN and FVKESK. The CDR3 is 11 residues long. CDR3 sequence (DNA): TGTGCCAGCAGCGAACACAATGAGCAGTTCTTC. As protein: CASSEHNEQFF.

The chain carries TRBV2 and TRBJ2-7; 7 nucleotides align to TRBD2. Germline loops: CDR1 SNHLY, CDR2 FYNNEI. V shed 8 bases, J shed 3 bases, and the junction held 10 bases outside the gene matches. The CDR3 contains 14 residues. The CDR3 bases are TGTGCCAGCGGGGAGGCAACTAGCGTCTACGAGCAGTACTTC. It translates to CASGEATSVYEQYF.

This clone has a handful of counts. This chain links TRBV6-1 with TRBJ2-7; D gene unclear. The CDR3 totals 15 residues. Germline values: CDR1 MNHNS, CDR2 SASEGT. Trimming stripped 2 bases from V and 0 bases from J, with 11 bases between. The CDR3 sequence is CASSEMENSSYEQYF. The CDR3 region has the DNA TGTGCCAGCAGTGAAATGGAGAATAGCTCCTACGAGCAGTACTTC.

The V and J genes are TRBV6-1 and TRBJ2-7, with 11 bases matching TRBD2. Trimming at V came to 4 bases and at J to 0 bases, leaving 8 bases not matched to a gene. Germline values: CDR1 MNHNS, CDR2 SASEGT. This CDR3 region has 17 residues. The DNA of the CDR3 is TGTGCCAGCAGTGTCCTGGCTAGCGGGAGGAGCTCCTACGAGCAGTACTTC. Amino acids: CASSVLASGRSSYEQYF.

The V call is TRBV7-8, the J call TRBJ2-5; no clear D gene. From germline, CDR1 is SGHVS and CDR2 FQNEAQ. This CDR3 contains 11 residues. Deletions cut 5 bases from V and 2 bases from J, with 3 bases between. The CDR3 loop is CASSEQETQYF. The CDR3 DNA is TGTGCCAGCAGCGAGCAAGAGACCCAGTACTTC.

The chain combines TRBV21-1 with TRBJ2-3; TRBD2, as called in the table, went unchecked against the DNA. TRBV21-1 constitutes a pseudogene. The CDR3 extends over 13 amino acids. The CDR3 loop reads CASSKVGPDTQYF. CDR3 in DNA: TGTGCCAGCAGCAAAGTCGGTCCAGATACGCAGTATTTT.

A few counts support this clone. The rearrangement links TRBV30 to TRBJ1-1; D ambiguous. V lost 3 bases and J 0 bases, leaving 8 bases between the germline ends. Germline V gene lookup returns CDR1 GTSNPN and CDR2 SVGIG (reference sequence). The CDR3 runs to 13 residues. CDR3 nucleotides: TGTGCCTGGAGCGCACAGTTGAACACTGAAGCTTTCTTT. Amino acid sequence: CAWSAQLNTEAFF.

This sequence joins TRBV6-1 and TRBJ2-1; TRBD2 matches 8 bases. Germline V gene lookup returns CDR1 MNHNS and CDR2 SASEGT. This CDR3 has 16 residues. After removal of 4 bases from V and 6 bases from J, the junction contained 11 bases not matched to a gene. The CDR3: CASSVVGGAGANEQFF. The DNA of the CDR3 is TGTGCCAGCAGTGTGGTCGGGGGGGCCGGGGCCAATGAGCAGTTCTTC.